The rows below give T cell receptor beta chains drawn from one sample of a study of blood T cell repertoires in COVID-19. The protocol was immunoSEQ multiplex PCR, while the TCRdb copy is restricted to in-frame clones and leaves out a portion. The table lists a few hundred thousand clones, about 89% of them singletons. Material for sequencing was peripheral blood. These receptors were taken from a man aged 50 to 59 with acute or convalescent COVID-19. Both conserved end residues are part of each CDR3. A D gene is named only where the DNA matches it firmly. Not every row has a clone size; where given, it reads once, few, many or a size class.

size: .
D: TRBD1
J: TRBJ1-1
V: TRBV5-4
CDR3: CASSLGQGLNTEAFF
DNA: TGTGCCAGCAGCTTGGGACAGGGCCTGAACACTGAAGCTTTCTTT

size: few
D: TRBD2
J: TRBJ2-1
V: TRBV7-3
CDR3: CASSSGGQDEQFF
DNA: TGTGCCTCTTCGAGCGGGGGGCAGGATGAGCAGTTCTTC

size: .
D: TRBD1
J: TRBJ1-1
V: TRBV5-6
CDR3: CASSLLGTGINTEAFF
DNA: TGTGCCAGCAGCTTGTTAGGGACAGGGATTAACACTGAAGCTTTCTTT

size: .
D: TRBD1
J: TRBJ2-7
V: TRBV27
CDR3: CASSLSTGGFYEQYF
DNA: TGTGCCAGCAGTTTAAGTACAGGGGGCTTTTACGAGCAGTACTTC

size: few
D: TRBD1
J: TRBJ1-2
V: TRBV5-1
CDR3: CASSPQTGNDYGYTF
DNA: TGCGCCAGCAGTCCCCAGACAGGGAATGACTATGGCTACACCTTC

size: .
D: TRBD1
J: TRBJ2-7
V: TRBV27
CDR3: CASRRGQGIIYEQYF
DNA: TGTGCCAGCAGACGCGGACAGGGCATTATTTACGAGCAGTACTTC

size: .
D: TRBD1
J: TRBJ1-2
V: TRBV5-1
CDR3: CASTTGGRNYGYTF
DNA: TGCGCCAGCACCACAGGGGGCCGTAACTATGGCTACACCTTC

size: .
D: TRBD2
J: TRBJ2-3
V: TRBV19
CDR3: CASRTSGADTQYF
DNA: TGTGCCAGTAGGACTAGCGGGGCAGATACGCAGTATTTT

size: .
D: TRBD1
J: TRBJ1-2
V: TRBV5-1
CDR3: CASSLEGQGSYGYTF
DNA: TGCGCCAGCAGCTTGGAGGGACAGGGATCCTATGGCTACACCTTC

size: .
D: TRBD2
J: TRBJ2-3
V: TRBV30
CDR3: CASGLAGTTDTQYF
DNA: TGTGCCTCGGGGCTAGCGGGGACTACAGATACGCAGTATTTT

size: .
D: TRBD1
J: TRBJ1-2
V: TRBV7-9
CDR3: CASSGQGGYGYTF
DNA: TGTGCCAGCAGCGGACAGGGGGGATATGGCTACACCTTC

size: .
D: .
J: TRBJ1-1
V: TRBV5-1
CDR3: CASSLRGSEETEAFF
DNA: TGCGCCAGCAGTCTTCGTGGGTCAGAGGAGACTGAAGCTTTCTTT

size: .
D: .
J: TRBJ1-4
V: TRBV6-4
CDR3: CASSLYQGTNEKLFF
DNA: TGTGCCAGCAGTCTATACCAGGGGACTAATGAAAAACTGTTTTTT

size: .
D: .
J: TRBJ2-7
V: TRBV2
CDR3: CASSDTAGPSYEQYF
DNA: TGTGCCAGCAGCGATACAGCGGGCCCCTCCTACGAGCAGTACTTC

size: .
D: TRBD1
J: TRBJ2-7
V: TRBV5-1
CDR3: CASSLGQGALSYEQYF
DNA: TGCGCCAGCAGCTTGGGTCAGGGGGCCCTCTCCTACGAGCAGTACTTC

size: .
D: .
J: TRBJ2-5
V: TRBV13
CDR3: CASSFMVEGDRETQYF
DNA: TGTGCCAGCAGCTTTATGGTGGAGGGTGATCGGGAGACCCAGTACTTC

size: .
D: TRBD1
J: TRBJ1-2
V: TRBV7-9
CDR3: CASTRTGGNYGYTF
DNA: TGTGCCAGCACACGGACAGGGGGTAACTATGGCTACACCTTC

size: .
D: .
J: TRBJ1-1
V: TRBV4-1
CDR3: CASSQEAPTEAFF
DNA: TGCGCCAGCAGCCAAGAAGCTCCTACTGAAGCTTTCTTT

size: few
D: TRBD1
J: TRBJ2-3
V: TRBV19
CDR3: CASSPGQGFDTQYF
DNA: TGTGCCAGTAGCCCGGGACAGGGGTTTGATACGCAGTATTTT

size: .
D: .
J: TRBJ1-5
V: TRBV7-8
CDR3: CASSLREYQPQHF
DNA: TGTGCCAGCAGCTTAAGGGAGTATCAGCCCCAGCATTTT

size: .
D: TRBD1
J: TRBJ2-7
V: TRBV5-4
CDR3: CASSPQGALRYEQYF
DNA: TGTGCCAGCAGCCCACAGGGGGCGCTTCGATACGAGCAGTACTTC

size: .
D: .
J: TRBJ1-4
V: TRBV30
CDR3: CAWSVAANEKLFF
DNA: TGTGCCTGGAGTGTCGCGGCTAATGAAAAACTGTTTTTT

size: once
D: .
J: TRBJ1-2
V: TRBV11-1
CDR3: CASSLAGSPDARGGYTF
DNA: TGTGCCAGCAGCTTAGCCGGATCACCCGATGCCCGGGGGGGCTACACCTTC

size: .
D: .
J: TRBJ1-4
V: TRBV6-5
CDR3: CASSYRPFQDEKLFF
DNA: TGTGCCAGCAGTTACCGACCTTTCCAGGATGAAAAACTGTTTTTT

size: .
D: .
J: TRBJ1-2
V: TRBV28
CDR3: CASSFTGTDRNGYTF
DNA: TGTGCCAGCAGTTTTACGGGGACCGACAGGAATGGCTACACCTTC

size: once
D: TRBD2
J: TRBJ2-2
V: TRBV6-1
CDR3: CASSETSGGHTGELFF
DNA: TGTGCCAGCAGTGAGACTAGCGGGGGGCATACCGGGGAGCTGTTTTTT

size: .
D: .
J: TRBJ2-1
V: TRBV7-8
CDR3: CASSFFARAAGAGSEQFF
DNA: TGTGCCAGCAGCTTTTTCGCGCGGGCGGCGGGGGCTGGGAGTGAGCAGTTCTTC

size: .
D: TRBD1
J: TRBJ1-1
V: TRBV29-1
CDR3: CSVGQGHTEAFF
DNA: TGCAGCGTTGGACAGGGACACACTGAAGCTTTCTTT

size: few
D: .
J: TRBJ2-5
V: TRBV2
CDR3: CASSFGQETQYF
DNA: TGTGCCAGCTCCTTCGGCCAAGAGACCCAGTACTTC

size: .
D: .
J: TRBJ2-5
V: TRBV5-1
CDR3: CASSLAETRWPQYF
DNA: TGCGCCAGCAGCTTGGCTGAGACACGATGGCCCCAGTACTTC

size: .
D: TRBD2
J: TRBJ2-1
V: TRBV5-1
CDR3: CASSPPGAGGDNEQFF
DNA: TGCGCCAGCAGCCCCCCCGGAGCGGGGGGGGACAATGAGCAGTTCTTC

size: .
D: TRBD1
J: TRBJ1-1
V: TRBV6-5
CDR3: CASSRDSLRGTEAFF
DNA: TGTGCCAGCAGTCGGGACAGCCTACGTGGCACTGAAGCTTTCTTT

size: .
D: TRBD1
J: TRBJ1-1
V: TRBV5-1
CDR3: CASSTGQGTEAFF
DNA: TGCGCCAGCAGCACAGGACAGGGCACTGAAGCTTTCTTT

size: once
D: .
J: TRBJ1-1
V: TRBV6-5
CDR3: CASSYLEGWNTEAFF
DNA: TGTGCCAGCAGTTATCTCGAGGGATGGAACACTGAAGCTTTCTTT

size: .
D: .
J: TRBJ2-7
V: TRBV29-1
CDR3: CSVQKGSPYEQYF
DNA: TGCAGCGTTCAAAAGGGGTCCCCCTACGAGCAGTACTTC

size: .
D: .
J: TRBJ1-1
V: TRBV28
CDR3: CASSPSTGGGNTEAFF
DNA: TGTGCCAGCAGTCCCTCCACGGGGGGAGGGAACACTGAAGCTTTCTTT

size: .
D: .
J: TRBJ1-1
V: TRBV30
CDR3: CAWSVGVGGNTEAFF
DNA: TGTGCCTGGAGTGTAGGGGTAGGGGGGAACACTGAAGCTTTCTTT

size: few
D: TRBD2
J: TRBJ2-3
V: TRBV2
CDR3: CASILGLAPEVDTQYF
DNA: TGTGCCAGCATCTTGGGACTAGCCCCGGAGGTGGATACGCAGTATTTT

size: .
D: TRBD1
J: TRBJ1-5
V: TRBV30
CDR3: CAWSSRGTGSQPQHF
DNA: TGTGCCTGGAGTTCAAGGGGGACAGGGAGTCAGCCCCAGCATTTT

size: .
D: TRBD2
J: TRBJ2-3
V: TRBV6-5
CDR3: CASILAGRDTQYF
DNA: TGTGCCAGCATCCTAGCGGGGAGAGATACGCAGTATTTT

size: .
D: .
J: TRBJ2-5
V: TRBV7-2
CDR3: CASRSRGYKTQYF
DNA: TGTGCCAGCAGGTCTAGGGGGTATAAGACCCAGTACTTC

size: .
D: TRBD1
J: TRBJ1-2
V: TRBV19
CDR3: CASSETGDYGYTF
DNA: TGTGCCAGTAGCGAGACAGGGGACTATGGCTACACCTTC

size: .
D: .
J: TRBJ2-7
V: TRBV6-5
CDR3: CASRQIYEQYF
DNA: TGTGCCAGCAGACAGATCTACGAGCAGTACTTC

size: .
D: .
J: TRBJ2-3
V: TRBV6-2/TRBV6-3
CDR3: CASSYFFILGSSGRTQYF
DNA: TGTGCCAGCAGTTACTTCTTCATCTTGGGGAGTAGCGGTCGTACGCAGTATTTT

size: .
D: TRBD2
J: TRBJ2-1
V: TRBV20-1
CDR3: CSASSTSGEYNEQFF
DNA: TGCAGTGCTAGTTCGACTAGCGGGGAGTACAATGAGCAGTTCTTC

size: .
D: TRBD2
J: TRBJ2-5
V: TRBV9
CDR3: CASSGGRLAGARGETQYF
DNA: TGTGCCAGCAGCGGCGGGAGGCTAGCGGGGGCCCGGGGCGAGACCCAGTACTTC

size: .
D: .
J: TRBJ2-2
V: TRBV28
CDR3: CASSLKGGNTGELFF
DNA: TGTGCCAGCAGTTTGAAAGGGGGTAACACCGGGGAGCTGTTTTTT

size: .
D: TRBD2
J: TRBJ2-3
V: TRBV10-1
CDR3: CASSDFGLAGDTQYF
DNA: TGCGCCAGCAGTGATTTCGGACTAGCGGGGGATACGCAGTATTTT

size: .
D: TRBD1
J: TRBJ1-4
V: TRBV5-1
CDR3: CASSIMTGEAEKLFF
DNA: TGCGCCAGCAGCATCATGACAGGGGAGGCGGAAAAACTGTTTTTT

size: .
D: .
J: TRBJ1-2
V: TRBV12-3/TRBV12-4
CDR3: CASRVEGNYGYTF
DNA: TGTGCCAGCAGAGTCGAGGGTAACTATGGCTACACCTTC

size: .
D: TRBD1
J: TRBJ2-5
V: TRBV12-3/TRBV12-4
CDR3: CASMGQLETQYF
DNA: TGTGCCAGCATGGGACAGTTAGAGACCCAGTACTTC

size: once
D: .
J: TRBJ1-2
V: TRBV6-6
CDR3: CATQGEGGYTF
DNA: TGTGCCACCCAAGGGGAAGGCGGCTACACCTTC

size: .
D: TRBD1
J: TRBJ1-2
V: TRBV7-9
CDR3: CASSLGRGQFYGYTF
DNA: TGTGCCAGCAGCTTAGGGCGGGGACAGTTCTATGGCTACACCTTC

size: once
D: TRBD1
J: TRBJ1-5
V: TRBV28
CDR3: CASSQGTGGNQPQHF
DNA: TGTGCCAGCAGTCAAGGGACAGGGGGCAATCAGCCCCAGCATTTT

size: .
D: .
J: TRBJ1-1
V: TRBV18
CDR3: CASSPPYPGGVTEAFF
DNA: TGTGCCAGCTCACCCCCCTACCCGGGGGGCGTCACTGAAGCTTTCTTT

size: .
D: .
J: TRBJ1-1
V: TRBV10-3
CDR3: CAITEARGTGAEAFF
DNA: TGTGCCATCACAGAGGCGAGAGGGACTGGTGCTGAAGCTTTCTTT

size: .
D: TRBD1
J: TRBJ1-2
V: TRBV30
CDR3: CAWRDSTSYGYTF
DNA: TGTGCCTGGCGGGACAGCACTTCCTATGGCTACACCTTC

size: .
D: TRBD1
J: TRBJ1-2
V: TRBV27
CDR3: CASRSIASQGTARGYTF
DNA: TGTGCCAGCAGGTCCATAGCGTCCCAGGGGACAGCCAGGGGCTACACCTTC

size: once
D: .
J: TRBJ2-7
V: TRBV3-1/TRBV3-2
CDR3: CASSQGQYYEQYF
DNA: TGTGCCAGCAGCCAAGGACAGTACTACGAGCAGTACTTC